This T cell receptor (beta chain) was found in a study of vaccination and CD4 T cells after COVID-19. The Oncomine TCR Beta short-read assay was applied to DNA of cultured CD4+ T cells. In TCRdb, the PCR reads were re-called with MiXCR into one record per CDR3 protein. The sample consists of about 11,000 distinct CDR3 sequences, more than 55% of them appearing once. Treatment defined: approximately nine-day PBMC culture with coronavirus spike peptide pools or control peptides (ViraFEST assay). ViraFEST used peptide pools to expand antigen-specific T cells before TCR sequencing. A word on this clonotype: The antigen remains undetermined.

Material: CD4+ T cells from blood, cultured in vitro. The receptor comes from a human donor who had recovered from COVID-19.

The CDR3, as DNA: TGCGCCAGCAGTGAGTCTAGCTCCTACAATGAGCAGTTCTTC. The encoded protein is CASSESSSYNEQFF. This chain connects TRBV10-1 to TRBJ2-1; no definite D call. This CDR3 has 14 amino acids. Germline V gene sequence: CDR1 WNHNN, CDR2 SYGVQD (reference sequence). V shed 0 bases and J shed 0 bases, with 3 bases lying between them.